Following are 16 T cell receptor beta chains from one sample sequenced in a study of T cell clonality in common variable immunodeficiency. Sequencing was performed with immunoSEQ multiplex PCR; in TCRdb, only in-frame clones are kept and a portion is missing. The repertoire consists of fewer than 75,000 clones, none detected only once. The sample taken for sequencing was peripheral blood mononuclear cells. These receptors all come from a person aged 18 to 70 in good health.

In this sample, this clone turned up many times. The CDR3 is CASSLTSGSFEQYF. The part of the CDR3 DNA that was read is TGTGCCAGCAGTCTAACTAGCGGGAGCTTCGAG. The V call is TRBV12-3 or TRBV12-4, the J call TRBJ2-7, with 11 bases matching TRBD2. The read terminates 3 residues ahead of where the CDR3 ends, so the germline J gene completes it. This CDR3 comprises 14 residues. V shed 5 bases, J shed 6 bases, and the junction held 6 bases outside the gene matches.

The table lists this clone with many counts. The CDR3 end falls 3 residues outside the read, so it is completed with the germline J gene. The V and J genes are TRBV27 and TRBJ2-7; TRBD2 matches at 11 bases. V lost 6 bases to trimming and J lost 5 bases; unmatched junction nucleotides: 9. The CDR3 covers 15 residues. Germline CDR1 reads MNHEY; CDR2 reads SMNVEV (reference sequence). The CDR3 DNA, read in part, is TGTGCCAGCAGCCCCACTAGCGGGAGTGGTCACGAG. This translates into CASSPTSGSGHE. The whole CDR3 sequence reads CASSPTSGSGHEQYF.

This clone was recorded at least ten times. The read gets to within 3 residues of the CDR3 end, and the germline J gene fills in the rest. The gene calls are TRBV5-1 and TRBJ1-1; D may be TRBD1 (5 bases). This CDR3 spans 13 amino acids. V lost 2 bases and J 4 bases, leaving 9 bases between the germline ends. Germline lookup yields CDR1 SGHRS and CDR2 YFSETQ. Partial CDR3 DNA: TGCGCCAGCAGCTTTTCAGGGCCCACTGAA. Protein: CASSFSGPTE. From start to end, the CDR3 is CASSFSGPTEAFF.

This clone appeared many times. The missing CDR3 end, 3 residues past where the read stops, is filled in from the germline J gene. The chain uses TRBV30 and TRBJ2-7; maybe TRBD1 (5 bases). CDR1 and CDR2 from the germline V gene are GTSNPN and SVGIG (reference sequence). The CDR3 is 12 residues long. The ends were cut back, 5 bases at V and 5 bases at J, with 13 bases in the middle. CDR3 sequence: CAWGAGAHEQYF. CDR3 bases read: TGTGCCTGGGGGGCTGGGGCTCACGAG.

This clone was seen many times. This CDR3 is CASSTQGNEQFF. The sequenced part of the CDR3 DNA is TGTGCCAGCAGTACGCAGGGAAATGAG. V is TRBV2 and J is TRBJ2-1; perhaps TRBD1 as D (5 bases). The read comes to an end 3 residues before the CDR3 does, leaving the germline J gene to fill in the end. The germline gives CDR1 SNHLY, CDR2 FYNNEI. The CDR3 loop spans 12 amino acids. Trimming stripped 5 bases from V and 7 bases from J, with 9 bases between.

This clone was seen at least ten times. The sequenced fragment ends 3 residues before the CDR3 boundary, so the rest is inferred from the germline J gene. V usage is TRBV28 and J usage is TRBJ1-1; D gene unclear. The CDR3 totals 14 residues. V lost 3 bases, J lost 1 base, and 9 bases lay in between. CDR1 is MDHEN and CDR2 is SYDVKM in the germline V gene. The CDR3 here is CASSLSPGNTEAFF. The part of the CDR3 DNA that was read is TGTGCCAGCAGTTTGTCCCCCGGGAACACTGAA.

This clone was detected many times. The missing CDR3 end, 3 residues past where the read stops, is filled in from the germline J gene. The chain combines TRBV6-2 or TRBV6-3 with TRBJ2-1; tentatively, D is TRBD2 (6 bases). V was pared by 2 bases and J by 0 bases, with 14 bases between. Germline V CDR1 and CDR2: MNHEY, SVGEGT. The CDR3 loop spans 17 amino acids. CDR3 protein: CASSYGLTTYSYNEQFF. CDR3 DNA (partial): TGTGCCAGCAGTTACGGACTAACCACCTACTCCTACAATGAG.

This clone occurred a few times. Compared with germline, one end of the junction differs, possibly owing to a read error. The CDR3 is cut off 3 residues early in the read; its end comes from the germline J gene. The chain combines TRBV7-7 with TRBJ2-3; D might be TRBD1 or TRBD2, each matching 6 bases. CDR3 size: 17 residues. The germline gives CDR1 SSHAT, CDR2 FNYEAQ (reference sequence). The sequenced CDR3 bases are TGTGCTAGCAGCTTAGTGGGCAAAGAGAGGGGGAGGGATACG. Protein sequence: CASSLVGKERGRDT. The CDR3 in full is CASSLVGKERGRDTQYF.

This clone was seen ten or more times. The read comes to an end 3 residues before the CDR3 does, leaving the germline J gene to fill in the end. The chain employs TRBV2 and TRBJ2-7; a weak D match, TRBD1 (5 bases). V dropped 5 bases and J dropped 0 bases, with 8 bases sitting between them. CDR3 length: 13 residues. Germline V gene lookup returns CDR1 SNHLY and CDR2 FYNNEI. The CDR3 bases that were read are TGTGCCAGCAGTCAAGACAGCTCCTACGAG. Protein product: CASSQDSSYE. The complete CDR3 protein is CASSQDSSYEQYF.

This clone showed up many times. With the read ending 3 residues before the CDR3 end, the germline J gene is used to fill in that end. The chain carries TRBV29-1 and TRBJ2-5, with D uncertain. CDR3 size: 12 residues. CDR1 and CDR2 (germline): SQVTM, ANQGSEA. Trimming shortened V by 4 bases and J by 5 bases, and 11 bases separated the two germline ends. This CDR3 reads CSVGTASETQYF. The covered CDR3 bases are TGCAGCGTTGGCACAGCCTCGGAGACC.

In its sample, this clone was seen many times. The read ends 3 residues early relative to the CDR3; the germline J gene fills the gap. V and J are TRBV19 and TRBJ1-4; TRBD1 matches 8 bases. Germline loops: CDR1 LNHDA, CDR2 SQIVND (reference sequence). V gave up 8 bases and J gave up 8 bases; unmatched junction bases: 7. The CDR3 extends over 13 amino acids. The DNA read from the CDR3 is TGTGCCAGTTCGGGACAGGTATTGGAAAAA. It translates to CASSGQVLEK. The full CDR3 protein is CASSGQVLEKLFF. Together with reference TRBV19 and TRBJ1-4, the CDR3 gives the full variable domain: DGGITQSPKYLFRKEGQNVTLSCEQNLNHDAMYWYRQDPGQGLRLIYYSQIVNDFQKGDIAEGYSVSREKKESFPLTVTSAQKNPTAFYLCASSGQVLEKLFFGSGTQLSVL.

There are many counts of this clone. Coverage ceases 3 residues before the CDR3 finishes, and the germline J gene fills in the end. The genes are TRBV2 and TRBJ1-3, with D perhaps TRBD1 (6 bases). This CDR3 has 15 amino acids. Germline loops: CDR1 SNHLY, CDR2 FYNNEI. V was cut by 6 bases and J by 0 bases, with 12 bases left in between. The sequenced CDR3 bases are TGTGCCAGCAGCACAGGGATACTCTCTGGAAACACC. It encodes CASSTGILSGNT. The CDR3 in full is CASSTGILSGNTIYF.

Ten or more counts support this clone. Within the sample, other DNA sequences also encode this same CDR3. CDR3 sequence reads: CASSRSDEQYF. The sequenced part of the CDR3 DNA is TGTGCCAGCTCTCGTTCGGACGAG. The chain recombines TRBV7-9 with TRBJ2-7; D is undetermined. Coverage ceases 3 residues before the CDR3 finishes, and the germline J gene fills in the end. Trimming pared 8 bases from V and 5 bases from J, leaving 10 bases between. The CDR3 is made up of 11 amino acids. The germline CDR1 and CDR2 sequences are SEHNR and FQNEAQ (reference sequence).

The table lists this clone with many counts. The read stops 3 residues short of the end of the CDR3; the missing end is completed from the germline J gene. V is TRBV6-1 and J is TRBJ1-1, with 9 bases matching TRBD1. CDR3 length: 14 residues. The junction had 3 bases not matched to a gene; V was cut back by 3 bases and J by 4 bases. Germline V gene lookup returns CDR1 MNHNS and CDR2 SASEGT. The CDR3 reads CASSDRTGATEAFF. CDR3 bases read: TGTGCCAGCAGTGACCGGACAGGGGCCACTGAA.

This clone was seen ten or more times. The CDR3 end is not reached by the read, which stops 3 residues before it; the germline J gene fills it in. V is TRBV20-1 and J is TRBJ1-1; no clear D. Germline V gene sequence: CDR1 DFQATT, CDR2 SNEGSKA (reference sequence). This CDR3 is built from 14 residues. V was shortened by 0 bases and J by 3 bases, with 11 bases between the two germline ends. CDR3 DNA (partial): TGCAGTGCTAGAGATGGCCAGGTGGACACTGAA. Its protein is CSARDGQVDTE. The whole CDR3 sequence reads CSARDGQVDTEAFF.

This clone was recorded at least ten times. Read data end 3 residues before the CDR3 end; the end is taken from the germline J gene. This chain connects TRBV5-4 to TRBJ2-1, with 11 bases identical to TRBD2. Germline CDR1 is SGHNT and CDR2 is YYREEE (reference sequence). J gave up 4 bases and V 4 bases, and 7 bases lay outside the gene matches. The CDR3 length is 16 residues. Here the CDR3 reads CASSIATSGGYNEQFF. The part of the CDR3 DNA that was read is TGTGCCAGCAGCATCGCCACTAGCGGGGGATACAATGAG.